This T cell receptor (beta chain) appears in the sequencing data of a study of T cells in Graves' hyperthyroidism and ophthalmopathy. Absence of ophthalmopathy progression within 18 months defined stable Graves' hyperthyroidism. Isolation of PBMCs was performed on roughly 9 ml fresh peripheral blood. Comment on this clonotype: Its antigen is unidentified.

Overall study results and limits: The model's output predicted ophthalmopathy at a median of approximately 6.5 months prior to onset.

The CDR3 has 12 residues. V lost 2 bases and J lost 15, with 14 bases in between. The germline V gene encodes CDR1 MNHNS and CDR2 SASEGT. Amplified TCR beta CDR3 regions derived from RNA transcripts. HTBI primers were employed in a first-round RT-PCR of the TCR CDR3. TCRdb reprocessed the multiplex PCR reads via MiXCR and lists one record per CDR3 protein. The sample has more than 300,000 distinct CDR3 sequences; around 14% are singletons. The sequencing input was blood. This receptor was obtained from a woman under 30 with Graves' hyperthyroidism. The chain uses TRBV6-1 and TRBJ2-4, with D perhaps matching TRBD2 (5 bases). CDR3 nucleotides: TGTGCCAGCAGTGAACTCGAGGGCAAGGGGTACTTC. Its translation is CASSELEGKGYF.